The next 21 T cell receptor beta chains were all read from a single sample in a study of shared clonotypes between healthy human individuals. Profiling relied on immunoSEQ multiplex PCR, and the TCRdb table lists in-frame clones only, not all of them. The table records around 500,000 clones, approximately 79% of them present only once. Sample: PBMCs. The receptors were sampled from a woman between 40 and 55 years old in good health. Some clones in this sample may be carry-over from other donors' samples.

The chain employs TRBV5-5 and TRBJ2-2; 7 nucleotides agree with TRBD2. The germline V gene encodes CDR1 SGHKS and CDR2 YYEKEE (reference sequence). The length of the CDR3 is 14 residues. Trimming removed 6 bases from V and 0 bases from J; junction bases left unmatched: 2. DNA of the CDR3: TGTGCCAGCACAGCGGGGTCGAACACCGGGGAGCTGTTTTTT. It translates to CASTAGSNTGELFF.

The chain is built from TRBV30 and TRBJ1-6, with D unresolved. Germline V gene data show CDR1 as GTSNPN and CDR2 as SVGIG (reference sequence). CDR3 length equals 14 residues. Trimming shortened V by 0 bases and J by 8 bases, and 11 bases separated the two germline ends. In DNA, the CDR3 is TGTGCCTGGAGTGTAGACTATGGGGATTCACCCCTCCACTTT. This sequence encodes CAWSVDYGDSPLHF.

This clone was seen just once. This chain connects TRBV7-9 to TRBJ2-3; possible D gene TRBD2, 5 bases. V was shortened by 1 base and J by 0 bases, with 11 bases between the two germline ends. Germline values: CDR1 SEHNR, CDR2 FQNEAQ (reference sequence). The CDR3 runs to 16 residues. In nucleotides, the CDR3 is TGTGCCAGCAGCTTAGGGGCTTGGACTAGCACAGATACGCAGTATTTT. Its translation is CASSLGAWTSTDTQYF.

J is TRBJ2-3 and V is TRBV7-9; D may match TRBD1 or TRBD2 (6 bases each). CDR3 length equals 16 residues. Germline assignment: CDR1 SEHNR and CDR2 FQNEAQ (reference sequence). Between the trimmed V and J ends, which lost 1 base and 2 bases, there was a span of 13 bases. The CDR3 bases are TGTGCCAGCAGCTTAGTTTCGGGGGCGTACACAGATACGCAGTATTTT. It is translated as CASSLVSGAYTDTQYF. Filled out from reference TRBV7-9 and TRBJ2-3, the complete variable domain reads DTGVSQNPRHKITKRGQNVTFRCDPISEHNRLYWYRQTLGQGPEFLTYFQNEAQLEKSRLLSDRFSAERPKGSFSTLEIQRTEQGDSAMYLCASSLVSGAYTDTQYFGPGTRLTVL.

This chain links TRBV11-2 with TRBJ2-2; D remains ambiguous. The CDR3 contains 15 residues. Germline-derived CDR1 and CDR2 are SGHAT and FQNNGV. V lost 2 bases to trimming and J lost 0 bases, with 7 bases between them. The CDR3 nucleotides read TGTGCCAGCAGCTTATCGAGAACGAACACCGGGGAGCTGTTTTTT. It encodes CASSLSRTNTGELFF.

This sequence joins TRBV7-9 and TRBJ2-1; TRBD2 agrees at 10 bases. The V segment lost 7 bases and the J segment 4 bases; nucleotides outside the gene matches: 10. The CDR3 has 16 amino acids. Germline lookup yields CDR1 SEHNR and CDR2 FQNEAQ (reference sequence). The CDR3 DNA sequence: TGTGCCAGCACCGTCATAGCGGGAGGAATGTACAATGAGCAGTTCTTC. This sequence encodes CASTVIAGGMYNEQFF.

The CDR3 DNA sequence: TGTGCCTGGGGAGTACGGGGACGGACTGAAGCTTTCTTT. This translates into CAWGVRGRTEAFF. This sequence joins TRBV30 and TRBJ1-1, with D possibly being TRBD1 (5 bases). From germline, CDR1 is GTSNPN and CDR2 SVGIG (reference sequence). Trimming cost V 5 bases and J 5 bases, with 15 bases left between them. The CDR3 consists of 13 residues.

The chain carries TRBV11-2 and TRBJ2-3; unclear D gene. The CDR3 contains 15 residues. V lost 3 bases and J 1 base, leaving 11 bases between the germline ends. Per the germline V gene, CDR1 is SGHAT and CDR2 is FQNNGV. CDR3 protein: CASSLFLAGTDTQYF. The CDR3 nucleotides are TGTGCCAGCAGCTTGTTCCTCGCTGGCACAGATACGCAGTATTTT. Looking up the rest from reference TRBV11-2 and TRBJ2-3 gives the full variable domain: EAGVAQSPRYKIIEKRQSVAFWCNPISGHATLYWYQQILGQGPKLLIQFQNNGVVDDSQLPKDRFSAERLKGVDSTLKIQPAKLEDSAVYLCASSLFLAGTDTQYFGPGTRLTVL.

J is TRBJ1-1 and V is TRBV5-1, with TRBD1 matching 9 bases. Germline V gives CDR1 SGHRS, CDR2 YFSETQ. The CDR3 sequence is 15 residues long. V shed 0 bases, J shed 4 bases, and the junction held 4 bases outside the gene matches. CDR3 protein: CASSLGDRDPTEAFF. CDR3 coding DNA: TGCGCCAGCAGCTTGGGGGACAGGGATCCCACTGAAGCTTTCTTT.

As regards this clone: Other nucleotide sequences from this sample produce the same CDR3. The V gene is TRBV7-9, the J gene TRBJ1-1; unclear D gene. Trimming left V 5 bases short and J 5 bases short, with 6 bases between. Germline loops: CDR1 SEHNR, CDR2 FQNEAQ (reference sequence). The CDR3 loop spans 11 amino acids. As DNA, the CDR3 is TGTGCCAGCAGCCTAGGTACTGAAGCTTTCTTT. Translating gives CASSLGTEAFF.

Details on this clone: The same CDR3 also results from other DNA sequences found in this sample. This chain links TRBV11-2 with TRBJ2-1; tentative D call: TRBD2 (5 bases). Trimming shortened V by 2 bases and J by 2 bases, and 7 bases separated the two germline ends. The CDR3 contains 14 residues. Germline V gene lookup returns CDR1 SGHAT and CDR2 FQNNGV. CDR3 sequence (DNA): TGTGCCAGCAGCTTAAGCGGTGCCTACAATGAGCAGTTCTTC. It encodes CASSLSGAYNEQFF.

The chain joins TRBV7-3 to TRBJ2-1; D is undetermined. The CDR3 has 13 amino acids. V lost 2 bases and J 9 bases, leaving 11 bases between the germline ends. CDR1 SGHTA and CDR2 FQGTGA come from the germline V gene. The chain's CDR3 is CASSLLTESEQFF. In nucleotides, the CDR3 is TGTGCCAGCAGCTTATTGACGGAAAGTGAGCAGTTCTTC.

The gene calls are TRBV5-5 and TRBJ1-5, with D possibly matching TRBD1 (6 bases). The CDR3 has 17 amino acids. Germline V CDR1 and CDR2: SGHKS, YYEKEE (reference sequence). V was trimmed by 5 bases and J by 0 bases, leaving 18 bases between them. As DNA, the CDR3 is TGTGCCAGCAGTCGGGACGGGAGGGGGTATAGCAATCAGCCCCAGCATTTT. Its protein is CASSRDGRGYSNQPQHF.

This clone was observed many times. The genes are TRBV11-3 and TRBJ2-5; 8 bases are a match to TRBD2. The V segment lost 4 bases and the J segment 3 bases; nucleotides outside the gene matches: 13. Germline loops: CDR1 SGHNT, CDR2 YENEEA. There are 17 residues in the CDR3. CDR3 sequence (DNA): TGTGCCAGCAGCTCTAGCGGCACGGGAGGGCTGGAAGAGACCCAGTACTTC. Encoded protein: CASSSSGTGGLEETQYF. The complete variable domain, with remaining parts taken from reference TRBV11-3 and TRBJ2-5, reads EAGVVQSPRYKIIEKKQPVAFWCNPISGHNTLYWYLQNLGQGPELLIRYENEEAVDDSQLPKDRFSAERLKGVDSTLKIQPAELGDSAVYLCASSSSGTGGLEETQYFGPGTRLLVL.

The V and J genes are TRBV11-2 and TRBJ2-5; 9 bases are a match to TRBD1. The J call may be incorrect, as the DNA end agrees better with TRBJ2-7. Germline V CDR1 and CDR2: SGHAT, FQNNGV. CDR3 length equals 15 residues. The chain's CDR3 is CASSIRDRAPYEQYF. CDR3 DNA: TGTGCCAGCAGCATCCGGGACAGGGCCCCGTACGAGCAGTACTTC.

The chain couples TRBV6-1 to TRBJ2-3; D is perhaps TRBD1 (7 bases). The CDR3 spans 14 residues. V was clipped by 2 bases and J by 4 bases, with 10 bases between them. Germline CDR1 reads MNHNS; CDR2 reads SASEGT. CDR3 protein: CASSEQGGADTQYF. In nucleotides, the CDR3 is TGTGCCAGCAGTGAACAGGGGGGTGCAGATACGCAGTATTTT.

The count of this clone is one. The chain has TRBV19 and TRBJ2-7, with 7 bases aligning to TRBD2. The CDR3 covers 12 residues. V lost 6 bases, J lost 7 bases, and 6 bases stayed unmatched. Germline lookup yields CDR1 LNHDA and CDR2 SQIVND (reference sequence). The CDR3 nucleotides read TGTGCCAGTAGCTCGGGAGGAGGTGAGCAGTACTTC. This translates into CASSSGGGEQYF.

The chain joins TRBV19 to TRBJ1-2; 7 nucleotides match TRBD1. The CDR3 covers 14 residues. V dropped 5 bases and J dropped 0; count of bases not matched to a gene: 3. CDR1 is LNHDA, CDR2 SQIVND, per germline (reference sequence). The DNA for the CDR3 is TGTGCCAGTAGTGGGACAGCAGCTAACTATGGCTACACCTTC. This translates into CASSGTAANYGYTF.

This clone was detected only a few times. Within the sample, other DNA sequences also encode this same CDR3. The chain combines TRBV5-1 with TRBJ2-5; D is perhaps TRBD1 (7 bases). The CDR3 is 13 residues long. The V end was cut by 3 bases, the J end by 4 bases, with 10 bases between. CDR1 is SGHRS, CDR2 YFSETQ, per germline. The CDR3, as DNA: TGCGCCAGCAGCTCTCAGGGGGGAGAGACCCAGTACTTC. It encodes CASSSQGGETQYF.

This chain links TRBV5-1 with TRBJ1-3, with D possibly matching TRBD1 (6 bases). V was shortened by 0 bases and J by 1 base, with 14 bases between the two germline ends. This CDR3 contains 17 residues. CDR1 and CDR2 from the germline V gene are SGHRS and YFSETQ. The DNA of the CDR3 is TGCGCCAGCAGCTTGGAGGGCACAGGGCTGTCTGGAAACACCATATATTTT. This sequence encodes CASSLEGTGLSGNTIYF.

As regards this clone: This may be a read error: a much more frequent sequence differs by one nucleotide. The chain employs TRBV29-1 and TRBJ1-1; D is unresolved. The CDR3 is made up of 13 amino acids. The germline V gene has CDR1 SQVTM and CDR2 ANQGSEA. In DNA form, the CDR3 reads TGCAGCGTTGGCGTGGGCGGGAACACTGAAGATTTCTTT. Translating gives CSVGVGGNTEDFF.